Listed below are T cell receptor beta chains from one sample, sequenced in a study of blood T cell repertoires in COVID-19. Some clones are missing from TCRdb's copy, which holds only in-frame ones; the method was immunoSEQ multiplex PCR. Of 140,000 or so clones listed, 89% are singletons. Input material: peripheral blood. These receptors were collected from a human donor in a cohort sampled during active COVID-19. The CDR3 runs from the conserved cysteine through the conserved F or W. D genes are given only for firm matches. Rows give clone size only sometimes, using once, few, many, or a class for an expanded clone.

J: TRBJ2-4
D: TRBD2
size: NA
V: TRBV11-2
DNA: TGTGCCAGCAGCTCCCCGCAGCGGGGACGGGAGAACATTCAGTACTTC
CDR3: CASSSPQRGRENIQYF

J: TRBJ1-2
D: NA
size: NA
V: TRBV7-2
DNA: TGTGCCAGCAGCCCAGGACAGCTCTATGGCTACACCTTC
CDR3: CASSPGQLYGYTF

J: TRBJ2-1
D: NA
size: NA
V: TRBV27
DNA: TGTGCCAGCAGTTTAAAGGACAGCCACAATGAGCAGTTCTTC
CDR3: CASSLKDSHNEQFF

J: TRBJ2-7
D: NA
size: NA
V: TRBV7-8
DNA: TGTGCCAGCAGCTCCAGACAGGAACGGTACGAGCAGTACTTC
CDR3: CASSSRQERYEQYF

J: TRBJ2-7
D: TRBD2
size: NA
V: TRBV7-7
DNA: TGTGCTAACAGCTTAGCGGGGGGAGGCGAGCAGTACTTC
CDR3: CANSLAGGGEQYF

J: TRBJ1-3
D: NA
size: few
V: TRBV6-2/TRBV6-3
DNA: TGTGCCAGCAGTTACCATCGACTCTCCCTCGGAAACACCATATATTTT
CDR3: CASSYHRLSLGNTIYF

J: TRBJ1-5
D: NA
size: NA
V: TRBV19
DNA: TGTGCCAGTAGCCCAGACGGGGGTAATCAGCCCCAGCATTTT
CDR3: CASSPDGGNQPQHF

J: TRBJ1-1
D: TRBD1
size: NA
V: TRBV7-8
DNA: TGTGCCAGCAGCGCGGACAGGGGGTACACTGAAGCTTTCTTT
CDR3: CASSADRGYTEAFF

J: TRBJ1-5
D: NA
size: NA
V: TRBV3-1/TRBV3-2
DNA: TGTGCCAGCAGCCAATCCGGGACAAATAATCAGCCCCAGCATTTT
CDR3: CASSQSGTNNQPQHF

J: TRBJ2-7
D: NA
size: NA
V: TRBV13
DNA: TGTGCCAGCAGCTATGGGTGGGGCAGGGTCAACGAGCAGTACTTC
CDR3: CASSYGWGRVNEQYF

J: TRBJ2-5
D: NA
size: NA
V: TRBV7-2
DNA: TGTGCCAGCAGCCCCCCCGGGGTAAGAGAGACCCAGTACTTC
CDR3: CASSPPGVRETQYF

J: TRBJ2-3
D: NA
size: NA
V: TRBV20-1
DNA: TGCAGTGCTCTCCCAGGGGATACGCAGTATTTT
CDR3: CSALPGDTQYF

J: TRBJ2-7
D: NA
size: NA
V: TRBV9
DNA: TGTGCCAGCAGCGCCTCGGACACCTACGAGCAGTACTTC
CDR3: CASSASDTYEQYF

J: TRBJ1-6
D: TRBD1
size: NA
V: TRBV19
DNA: TGTGCCAGTAGTGCATACTCGGGACAGGGGGTTGATTCACCCCTCCACTTT
CDR3: CASSAYSGQGVDSPLHF

J: TRBJ2-3
D: TRBD2
size: NA
V: TRBV7-2
DNA: TGTGCCAGCAGCTTAGGAGGCGGGGGGGTAAGCACAGATACGCAGTATTTT
CDR3: CASSLGGGGVSTDTQYF

J: TRBJ1-5
D: NA
size: NA
V: TRBV12-5
DNA: TGTGCTAGTGGTTTGGGACAGGTAAACAATCAGCCCCAGCATTTT
CDR3: CASGLGQVNNQPQHF

J: TRBJ2-1
D: TRBD1
size: NA
V: TRBV5-1
DNA: TGCGCCAGCAGCGACCGACAGGGATCAACCTACAATGAGCAGTTCTTC
CDR3: CASSDRQGSTYNEQFF

J: TRBJ2-2
D: NA
size: NA
V: TRBV7-2
DNA: TGTGCCAGCAGCACAATGAACACCGGGGAGCTGTTTTTT
CDR3: CASSTMNTGELFF

J: TRBJ1-1
D: NA
size: NA
V: TRBV29-1
DNA: TGCAGCGTTGGATCCAGGACCCGGGGAACTGAAGCTTTCTTT
CDR3: CSVGSRTRGTEAFF

J: TRBJ2-2
D: TRBD2
size: NA
V: TRBV6-2/TRBV6-3
DNA: TGTGCCAGCAGTTTTCCGTCCGGGACTAGTGTCACCGGGGAGCTGTTTTTT
CDR3: CASSFPSGTSVTGELFF

J: TRBJ1-2
D: TRBD1
size: NA
V: TRBV19
DNA: TGTGCCAGTAGTTCCGGGACAGGGGCCTATGGCTACACCTTC
CDR3: CASSSGTGAYGYTF

J: TRBJ2-3
D: TRBD2
size: NA
V: TRBV5-1
DNA: TGCGCCAGCAGCTTGGAAGGTAGCGGGAGTTACACAGATACGCAGTATTTT
CDR3: CASSLEGSGSYTDTQYF

J: TRBJ1-3
D: NA
size: NA
V: TRBV18
DNA: TGTGCCAGCTCACCAGAGGGGGCTGGAAACACCATATATTTT
CDR3: CASSPEGAGNTIYF

J: TRBJ1-4
D: NA
size: NA
V: TRBV5-1
DNA: TGCGCCAGCAGCTTGGAGAGGGCGACTGAAAAACTGTTTTTT
CDR3: CASSLERATEKLFF

J: TRBJ1-1
D: NA
size: NA
V: TRBV15
DNA: TGTGCCACCCGAAGTCCCGGCGGGGTGAACACTGAAGCTTTCTTT
CDR3: CATRSPGGVNTEAFF

J: TRBJ1-1
D: NA
size: NA
V: TRBV19
DNA: TGTGCCAGTAGTATATTCTGGGGAGGCCAAACTGAAGCTTTCTTT
CDR3: CASSIFWGGQTEAFF

J: TRBJ1-1
D: TRBD1
size: NA
V: TRBV5-4
DNA: TGTGCCAGCAGCATCAGGGGGCCTAACACTGAAGCTTTCTTT
CDR3: CASSIRGPNTEAFF

J: TRBJ2-2
D: NA
size: NA
V: TRBV7-3
DNA: TGTGCCAGCAGCTTAACGGGGGGTTTACCCGGGGAGCTGTTTTTT
CDR3: CASSLTGGLPGELFF

J: TRBJ2-3
D: NA
size: once
V: TRBV7-8
DNA: TGTGCCAGCAGCTTAGACGGCAGGAACACAGATACGCAGTATTTT
CDR3: CASSLDGRNTDTQYF

J: TRBJ1-6
D: NA
size: NA
V: TRBV6-1
DNA: TGTGCCAGCAGTGCCCTGAGCGGAGTTTTAAATTCACCCCTCCACTTT
CDR3: CASSALSGVLNSPLHF

J: TRBJ2-7
D: TRBD1
size: NA
V: TRBV6-2/TRBV6-3
DNA: TGTGCCAGCAGTACGACCGGGACAGGCTCCTACGAGCAGTACTTC
CDR3: CASSTTGTGSYEQYF

J: TRBJ2-2
D: NA
size: NA
V: TRBV14
DNA: TGTGCCAGCAGCGACAGGCTCACCGGGGAGCTGTTTTTT
CDR3: CASSDRLTGELFF

J: TRBJ1-2
D: TRBD1
size: NA
V: TRBV9
DNA: TGTGCCAGCAGTCAAGGGACAGGGCACTATGGCTACACCTTC
CDR3: CASSQGTGHYGYTF

J: TRBJ1-2
D: TRBD1
size: NA
V: TRBV6-5
DNA: TGTGCCAGCAGTCCCGGGACAGGGGGCGGCTACACCTTC
CDR3: CASSPGTGGGYTF

J: TRBJ2-5
D: NA
size: NA
V: TRBV4-1
DNA: TGCGCCAGCAGCCATGGGGTTGGGAGTGAGACCCAGTACTTC
CDR3: CASSHGVGSETQYF

J: TRBJ2-7
D: TRBD2
size: once
V: TRBV7-7
DNA: TGTGCCAGCAGCCAGGGACTAGCGGGGGGGCTGGACGAGCAGTACTTC
CDR3: CASSQGLAGGLDEQYF

J: TRBJ1-3
D: NA
size: NA
V: TRBV9
DNA: TGTGCCAGCAGCCCCCCCGGTTCATCCTCTGGAAACACCATATATTTT
CDR3: CASSPPGSSSGNTIYF

J: TRBJ1-3
D: TRBD1
size: NA
V: TRBV7-2
DNA: TGTGCCAGCAGAAAAAGACAGGGGGCGCCAGGAAACACCATATATTTT
CDR3: CASRKRQGAPGNTIYF

J: TRBJ2-7
D: TRBD1
size: few
V: TRBV7-9
DNA: TGTGCCAGCAGCCTTGATCTGGGACAGGGCTCCTACGAGCAGTACTTC
CDR3: CASSLDLGQGSYEQYF

J: TRBJ2-5
D: TRBD1
size: once
V: TRBV2
DNA: TGTGCCAGCATCAGGGGGCGCCAAGAGACCCAGTACTTC
CDR3: CASIRGRQETQYF

J: TRBJ2-7
D: TRBD2
size: few
V: TRBV28
DNA: TGTGCCAGCAGTTCCCCGGGAGGAGAGAAATACGAGCAGTACTTC
CDR3: CASSSPGGEKYEQYF

J: TRBJ1-2
D: NA
size: NA
V: TRBV14
DNA: TGTGCCAGCAGCCGCGGACAGACCTATGGCTACACCTTC
CDR3: CASSRGQTYGYTF

J: TRBJ2-7
D: NA
size: NA
V: TRBV6-5
DNA: TGTGCCAGCAGTTACTCGAGGGTCAGGACCTACGAGCAGTACTTC
CDR3: CASSYSRVRTYEQYF

J: TRBJ2-7
D: TRBD2
size: NA
V: TRBV5-1
DNA: TGCGCCAGCAGCTTGGAGACTAGCGGCGCTCCCTCCTACGAGCAGTACTTC
CDR3: CASSLETSGAPSYEQYF

J: TRBJ1-6
D: TRBD1
size: many
V: TRBV5-6
DNA: TGTGCCAGCAGCCCGGACACAGGGGGTAATAATTCACCCCTCCACTTT
CDR3: CASSPDTGGNNSPLHF

J: TRBJ2-1
D: NA
size: NA
V: TRBV12-3/TRBV12-4
DNA: TGTGCAGTTAACCGGGACTTCTACAATGAGCAGTTCTTC
CDR3: CAVNRDFYNEQFF

J: TRBJ2-2
D: TRBD1
size: NA
V: TRBV7-6
DNA: TGTGCCAGCAGCTCACAGGGGGCCGGCACCGGGGAGCTGTTTTTT
CDR3: CASSSQGAGTGELFF

J: TRBJ1-4
D: NA
size: NA
V: TRBV2
DNA: TGTGCCAGCAGAGGCAGGGCAACTAATGAAAAACTGTTTTTT
CDR3: CASRGRATNEKLFF

J: TRBJ2-2
D: NA
size: NA
V: TRBV7-9
DNA: TGTGCCAGCAGCTTAAGACAGCCCTTGAACACCGGGGAGCTGTTTTTT
CDR3: CASSLRQPLNTGELFF

J: TRBJ1-5
D: NA
size: once
V: TRBV7-9
DNA: TGTGCCAGCGCGGGGGGTGATCAGCCCCAGCATTTT
CDR3: CASAGGDQPQHF

J: TRBJ2-7
D: NA
size: NA
V: TRBV7-2
DNA: TGTGCCAGCAGCTTAGGGGCTCTTAGCTCCTACGAGCAGTACTTC
CDR3: CASSLGALSSYEQYF

J: TRBJ2-5
D: TRBD2
size: NA
V: TRBV4-2
DNA: TGTGCCAGCAGCCGCAACCTAGCGGGGGTGCAAGAGACCCAGTACTTC
CDR3: CASSRNLAGVQETQYF

J: TRBJ2-2
D: TRBD2
size: once
V: TRBV4-3
DNA: TGCGCCAGCAGCCAAGTAGCGGGGGGGCAAACCGGGGAGCTGTTTTTT
CDR3: CASSQVAGGQTGELFF